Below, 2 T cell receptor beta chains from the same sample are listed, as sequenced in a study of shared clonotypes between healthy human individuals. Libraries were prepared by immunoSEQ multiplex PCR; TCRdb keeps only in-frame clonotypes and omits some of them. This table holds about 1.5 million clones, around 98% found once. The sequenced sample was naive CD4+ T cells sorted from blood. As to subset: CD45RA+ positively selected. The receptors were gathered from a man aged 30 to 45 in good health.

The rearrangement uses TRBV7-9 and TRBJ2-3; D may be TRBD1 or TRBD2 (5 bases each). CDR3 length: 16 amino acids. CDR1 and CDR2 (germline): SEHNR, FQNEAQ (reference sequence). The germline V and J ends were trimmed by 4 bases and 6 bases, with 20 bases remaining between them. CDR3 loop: CASSWGPVGHGDTQYF. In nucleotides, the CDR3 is TGTGCCAGCAGCTGGGGACCCGTCGGCCATGGTGATACGCAGTATTTT.

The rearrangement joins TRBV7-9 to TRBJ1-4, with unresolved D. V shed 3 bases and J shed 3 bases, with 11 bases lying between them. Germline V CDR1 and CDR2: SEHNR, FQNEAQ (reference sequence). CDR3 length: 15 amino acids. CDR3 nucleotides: TGTGCCAGCAGCTTTGCGGGGAGATCTAATGAAAAACTGTTTTTT. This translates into CASSFAGRSNEKLFF. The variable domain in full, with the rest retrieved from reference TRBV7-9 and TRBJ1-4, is DTGVSQNPRHKITKRGQNVTFRCDPISEHNRLYWYRQTLGQGPEFLTYFQNEAQLEKSRLLSDRFSAERPKGSFSTLEIQRTEQGDSAMYLCASSFAGRSNEKLFFGSGTQLSVL.